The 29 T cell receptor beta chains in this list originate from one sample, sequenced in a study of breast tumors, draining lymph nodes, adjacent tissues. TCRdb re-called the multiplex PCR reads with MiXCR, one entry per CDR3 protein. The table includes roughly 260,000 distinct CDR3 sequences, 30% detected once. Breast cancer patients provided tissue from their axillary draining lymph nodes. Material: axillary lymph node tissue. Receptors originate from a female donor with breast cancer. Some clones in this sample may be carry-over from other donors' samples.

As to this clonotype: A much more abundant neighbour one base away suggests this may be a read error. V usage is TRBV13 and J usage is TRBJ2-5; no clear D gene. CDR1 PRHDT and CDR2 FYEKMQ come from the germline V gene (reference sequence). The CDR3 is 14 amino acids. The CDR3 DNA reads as TGTGCCGGCAGCTTATCGGCCCCGCGGGAGACCCAGTACTTC. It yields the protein CAGSLSAPRETQYF. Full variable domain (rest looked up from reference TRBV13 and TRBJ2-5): AAGVIQSPRHLIKEKRETATLKCYPIPRHDTVYWYQQGPGQDPQFLISFYEKMQSDKGSIPDRFSAQQFSDYHSELNMSSLELGDSALYFCAGSLSAPRETQYFGPGTRLLVL.

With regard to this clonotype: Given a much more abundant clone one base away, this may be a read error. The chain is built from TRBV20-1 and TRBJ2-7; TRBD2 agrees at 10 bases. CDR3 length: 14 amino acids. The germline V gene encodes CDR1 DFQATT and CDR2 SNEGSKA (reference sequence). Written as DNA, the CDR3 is TGCGGTGCTAGAGATGGGGGACTAGCGCGGGAGCAGTACTTC. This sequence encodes CGARDGGLAREQYF.

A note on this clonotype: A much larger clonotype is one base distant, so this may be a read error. CDR3 sequence reads: CASSPPSGRAYGYTF. The CDR3 DNA sequence: TGTGCCAGCAGCCCCCCAAGTGGCCGAGCCTATGGCTACACCTTC. V gene TRBV7-4 combines with J gene TRBJ1-2; D gene uncertain. The germline V gene encodes CDR1 SGHVT and CDR2 SQSDAQ. This CDR3 contains 15 residues. The V end was cut by 5 bases, the J end by 4 bases, with 17 bases between.

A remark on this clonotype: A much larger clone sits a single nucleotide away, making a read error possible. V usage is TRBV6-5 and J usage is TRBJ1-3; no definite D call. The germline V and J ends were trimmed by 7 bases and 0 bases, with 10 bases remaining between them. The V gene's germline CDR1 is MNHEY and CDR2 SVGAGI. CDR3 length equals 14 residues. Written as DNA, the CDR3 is TGTGCCAGCAATCCGACGCACTCTGGAAACACCATATATTTT. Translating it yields CASNPTHSGNTIYF.

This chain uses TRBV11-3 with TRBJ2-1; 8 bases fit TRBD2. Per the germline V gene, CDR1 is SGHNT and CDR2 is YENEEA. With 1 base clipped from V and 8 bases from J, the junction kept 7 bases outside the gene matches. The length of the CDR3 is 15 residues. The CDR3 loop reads CASSLGPSGQYEQFF. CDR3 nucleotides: TGTGCCAGCAGCTTAGGCCCTAGCGGGCAATATGAGCAGTTCTTC.

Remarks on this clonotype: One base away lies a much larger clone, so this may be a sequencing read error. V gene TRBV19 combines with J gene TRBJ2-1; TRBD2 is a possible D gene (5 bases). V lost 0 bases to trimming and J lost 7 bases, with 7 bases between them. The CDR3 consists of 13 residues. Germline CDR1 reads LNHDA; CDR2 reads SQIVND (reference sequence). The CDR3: CASSIDRRNEQFF. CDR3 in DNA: TGTGCCAGTAGTATAGACAGGAGGAATGAGCAGTTCTTC.

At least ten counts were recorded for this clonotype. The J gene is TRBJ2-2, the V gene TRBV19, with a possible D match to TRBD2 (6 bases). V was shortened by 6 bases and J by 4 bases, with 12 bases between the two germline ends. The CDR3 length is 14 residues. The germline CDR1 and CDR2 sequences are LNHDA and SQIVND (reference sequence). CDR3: CASSLGLLTGELFF. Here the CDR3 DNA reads TGTGCCAGTAGCCTCGGACTACTCACCGGGGAGCTGTTTTTT. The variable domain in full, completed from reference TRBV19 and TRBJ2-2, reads DGGITQSPKYLFRKEGQNVTLSCEQNLNHDAMYWYRQDPGQGLRLIYYSQIVNDFQKGDIAEGYSVSREKKESFPLTVTSAQKNPTAFYLCASSLGLLTGELFFGEGSRLTVL.

The CDR3 region is CAISPGTGGADGYTF. The CDR3 DNA follows: TGTGCCATCAGTCCCGGGACAGGGGGCGCGGACGGCTACACCTTC. The gene calls are TRBV10-3 and TRBJ1-2, with 12 bases aligning to TRBD1. The length of the CDR3 is 15 residues. J lost 8 bases, V lost 5 bases, and 9 bases had no gene match. The germline V gene has CDR1 ENHRY and CDR2 SYGVKD.

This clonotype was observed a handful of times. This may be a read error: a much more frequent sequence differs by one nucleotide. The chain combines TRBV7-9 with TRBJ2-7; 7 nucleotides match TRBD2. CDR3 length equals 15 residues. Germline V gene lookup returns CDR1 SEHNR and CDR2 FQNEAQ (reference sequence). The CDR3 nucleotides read TGTGCCAGCAGCTTAGGATCGGGGGGAGTTGGCGAGCAGCACTTC. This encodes CASSLGSGGVGEQHF.

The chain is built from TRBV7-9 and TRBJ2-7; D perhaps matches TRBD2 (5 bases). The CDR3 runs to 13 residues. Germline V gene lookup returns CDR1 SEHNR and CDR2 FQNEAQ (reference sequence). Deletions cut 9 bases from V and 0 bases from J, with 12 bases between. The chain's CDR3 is CASKERSSYEQYF. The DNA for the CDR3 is TGTGCCAGTAAAGAGCGGAGCTCCTACGAGCAGTACTTC.

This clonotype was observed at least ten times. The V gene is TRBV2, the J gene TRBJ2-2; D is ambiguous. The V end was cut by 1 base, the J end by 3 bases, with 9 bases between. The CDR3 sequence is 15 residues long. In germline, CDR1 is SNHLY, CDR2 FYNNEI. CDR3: CASSEVAGHTGELFF. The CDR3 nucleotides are TGTGCCAGCAGTGAAGTGGCAGGTCACACCGGGGAGCTGTTTTTT.

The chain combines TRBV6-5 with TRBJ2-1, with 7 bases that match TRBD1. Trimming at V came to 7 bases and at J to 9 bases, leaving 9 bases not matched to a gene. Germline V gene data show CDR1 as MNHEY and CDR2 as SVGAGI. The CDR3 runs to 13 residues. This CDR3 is CASTKTGTGEQFF. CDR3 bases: TGTGCCAGCACCAAGACAGGGACGGGTGAGCAGTTCTTC.

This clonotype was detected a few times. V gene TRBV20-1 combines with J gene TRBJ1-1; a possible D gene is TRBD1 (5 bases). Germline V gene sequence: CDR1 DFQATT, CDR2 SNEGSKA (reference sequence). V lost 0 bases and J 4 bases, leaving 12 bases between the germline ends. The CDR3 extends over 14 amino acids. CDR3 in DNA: TGCAGTGCTAGAGATCGCGGGGGGGGCACTGAAGCTTTCTTT. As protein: CSARDRGGGTEAFF.

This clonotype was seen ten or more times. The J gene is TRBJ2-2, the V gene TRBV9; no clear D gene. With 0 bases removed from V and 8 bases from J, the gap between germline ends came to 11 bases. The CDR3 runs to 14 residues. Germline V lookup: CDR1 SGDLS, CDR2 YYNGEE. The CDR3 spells CASSVGPPSGELFF. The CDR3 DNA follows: TGTGCCAGCAGCGTAGGACCTCCGAGTGGGGAGCTGTTTTTT.

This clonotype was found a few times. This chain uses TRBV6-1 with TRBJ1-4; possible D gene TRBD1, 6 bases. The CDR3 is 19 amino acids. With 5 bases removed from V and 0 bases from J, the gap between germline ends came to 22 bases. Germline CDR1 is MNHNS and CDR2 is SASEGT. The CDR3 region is CASSRDNTGLLSTNEKLFF. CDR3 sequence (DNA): TGTGCCAGCAGTCGAGACAATACAGGGTTACTCTCAACTAATGAAAAACTGTTTTTT.

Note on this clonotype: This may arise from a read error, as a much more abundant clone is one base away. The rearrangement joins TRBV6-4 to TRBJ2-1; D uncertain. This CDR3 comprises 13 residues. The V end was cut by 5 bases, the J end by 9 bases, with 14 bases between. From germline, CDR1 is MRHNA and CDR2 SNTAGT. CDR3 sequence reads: CASSPVLESEQFF. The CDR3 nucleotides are TGTGCCAGCAGTCCCGTGTTAGAGTCTGAGCAGTTCTTC.

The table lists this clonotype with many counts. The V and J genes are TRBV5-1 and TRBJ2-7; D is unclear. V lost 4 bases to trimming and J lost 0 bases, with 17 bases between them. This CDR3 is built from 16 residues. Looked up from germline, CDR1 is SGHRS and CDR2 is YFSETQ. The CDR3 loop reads CASSRSPGSSSYEQYF. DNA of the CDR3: TGCGCCAGCAGCAGAAGCCCGGGTTCCTCCTCCTACGAGCAGTACTTC.

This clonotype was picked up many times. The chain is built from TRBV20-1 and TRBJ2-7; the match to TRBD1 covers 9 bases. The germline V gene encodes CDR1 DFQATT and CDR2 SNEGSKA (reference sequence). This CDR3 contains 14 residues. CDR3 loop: CSASWGTGLREQYF. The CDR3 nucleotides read TGCAGCGCGTCGTGGGGGACAGGGCTCCGCGAGCAGTACTTC.

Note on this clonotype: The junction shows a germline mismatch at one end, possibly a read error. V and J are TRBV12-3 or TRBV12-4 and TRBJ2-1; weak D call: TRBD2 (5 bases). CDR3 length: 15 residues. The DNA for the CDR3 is TGTGCTAGCAGACCCGTGAGTGCGAGGGACAATGAGCAGTTCTTC. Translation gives CASRPVSARDNEQFF.

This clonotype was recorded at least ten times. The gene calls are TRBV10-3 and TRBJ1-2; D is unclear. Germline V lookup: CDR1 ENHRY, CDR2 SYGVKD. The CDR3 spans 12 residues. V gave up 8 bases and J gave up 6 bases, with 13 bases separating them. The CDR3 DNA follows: TGTGCCATCCAAGCTCGAGCGGATGGCTACACCTTC. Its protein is CAIQARADGYTF.

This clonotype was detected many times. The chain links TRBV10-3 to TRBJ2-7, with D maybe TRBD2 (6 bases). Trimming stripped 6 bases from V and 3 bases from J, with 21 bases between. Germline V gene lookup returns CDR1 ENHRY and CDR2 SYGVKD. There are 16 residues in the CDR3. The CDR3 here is CAIRGGMGDLIYEQYF. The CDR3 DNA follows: TGTGCCATCAGGGGGGGAATGGGGGACCTCATCTACGAGCAGTACTTC.

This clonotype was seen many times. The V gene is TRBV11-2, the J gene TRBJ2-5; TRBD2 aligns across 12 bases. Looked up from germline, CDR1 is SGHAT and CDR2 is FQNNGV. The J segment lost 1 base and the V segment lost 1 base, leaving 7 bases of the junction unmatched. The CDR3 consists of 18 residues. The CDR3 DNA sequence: TGTGCCAGCAGCTTAGGTGTCTGGACTAGCGGGGTCCAAGAGACCCAGTACTTC. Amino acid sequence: CASSLGVWTSGVQETQYF.

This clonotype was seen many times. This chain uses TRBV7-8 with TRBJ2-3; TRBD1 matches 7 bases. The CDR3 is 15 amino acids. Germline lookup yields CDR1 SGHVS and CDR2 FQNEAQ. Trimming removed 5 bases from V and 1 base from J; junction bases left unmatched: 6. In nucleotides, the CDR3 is TGTGCCAGCAGCCGGGACAGTTTCCGCACAGATACGCAGTATTTT. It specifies CASSRDSFRTDTQYF. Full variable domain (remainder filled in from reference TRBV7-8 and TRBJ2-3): GAGVSQSPRYKVAKRGQDVALRCDPISGHVSLFWYQQALGQGPEFLTYFQNEAQLDKSGLPSDRFFAERPEGSVSTLKIQRTQQEDSAVYLCASSRDSFRTDTQYFGPGTRLTVL.

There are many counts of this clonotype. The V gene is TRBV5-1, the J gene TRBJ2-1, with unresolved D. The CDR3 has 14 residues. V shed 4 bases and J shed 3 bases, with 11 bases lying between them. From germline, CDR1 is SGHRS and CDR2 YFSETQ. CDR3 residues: CASSPTASYNEQFF. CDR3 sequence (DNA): TGCGCCAGCAGCCCCACCGCGAGCTACAATGAGCAGTTCTTC.

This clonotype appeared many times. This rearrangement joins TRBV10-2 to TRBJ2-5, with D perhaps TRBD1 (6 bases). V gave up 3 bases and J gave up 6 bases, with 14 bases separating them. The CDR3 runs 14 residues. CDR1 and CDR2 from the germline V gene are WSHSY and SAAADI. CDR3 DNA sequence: TGCGCCAGCAGTGATCCAGGGGTGGCACAGACCCAGTACTTC. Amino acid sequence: CASSDPGVAQTQYF.

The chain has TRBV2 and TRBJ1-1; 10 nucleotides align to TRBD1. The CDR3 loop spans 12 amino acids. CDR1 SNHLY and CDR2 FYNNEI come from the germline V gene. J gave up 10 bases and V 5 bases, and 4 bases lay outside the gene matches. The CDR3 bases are TGTGCCAGCAGTTCCGACAGGGGGCGAGCTTTCTTT. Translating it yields CASSSDRGRAFF.

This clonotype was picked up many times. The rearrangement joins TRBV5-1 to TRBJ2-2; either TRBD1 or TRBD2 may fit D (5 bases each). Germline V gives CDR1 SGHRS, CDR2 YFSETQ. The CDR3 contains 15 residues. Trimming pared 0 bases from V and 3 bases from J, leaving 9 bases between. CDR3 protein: CASSLVRGDTGELFF. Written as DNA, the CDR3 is TGCGCCAGCAGCTTGGTGAGGGGAGACACCGGGGAGCTGTTTTTT. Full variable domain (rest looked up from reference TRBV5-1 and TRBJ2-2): KAGVTQTPRYLIKTRGQQVTLSCSPISGHRSVSWYQQTPGQGLQFLFEYFSETQRNKGNFPGRFSGRQFSNSRSEMNVSTLELGDSALYLCASSLVRGDTGELFFGEGSRLTVL.

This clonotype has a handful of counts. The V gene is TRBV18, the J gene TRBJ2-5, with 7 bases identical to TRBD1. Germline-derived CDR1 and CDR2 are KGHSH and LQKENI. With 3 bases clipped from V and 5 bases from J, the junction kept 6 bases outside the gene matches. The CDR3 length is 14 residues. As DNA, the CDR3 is TGTGCCAGCTCACCCGACAGGGTTGGCGAGACCCAGTACTTC. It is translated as CASSPDRVGETQYF.

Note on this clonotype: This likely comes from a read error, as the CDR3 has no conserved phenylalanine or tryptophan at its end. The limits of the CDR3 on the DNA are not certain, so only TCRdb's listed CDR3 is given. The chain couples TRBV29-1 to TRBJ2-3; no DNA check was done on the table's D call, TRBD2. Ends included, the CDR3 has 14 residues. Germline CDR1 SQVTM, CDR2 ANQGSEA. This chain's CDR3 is CSVVYASATDTRYL.